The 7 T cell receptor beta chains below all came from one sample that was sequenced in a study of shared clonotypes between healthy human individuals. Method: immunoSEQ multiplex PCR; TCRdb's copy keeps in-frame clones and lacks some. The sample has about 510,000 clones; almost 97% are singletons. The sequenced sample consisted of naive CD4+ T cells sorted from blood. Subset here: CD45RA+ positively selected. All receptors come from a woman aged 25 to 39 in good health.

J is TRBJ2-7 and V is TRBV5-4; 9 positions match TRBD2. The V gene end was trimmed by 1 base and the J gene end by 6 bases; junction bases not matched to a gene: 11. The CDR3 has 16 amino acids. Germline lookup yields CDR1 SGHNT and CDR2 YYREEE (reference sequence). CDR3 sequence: CASSLMGPSGKGEQYF. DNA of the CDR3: TGTGCCAGCAGCTTGATGGGCCCTAGCGGGAAGGGCGAGCAGTACTTC.

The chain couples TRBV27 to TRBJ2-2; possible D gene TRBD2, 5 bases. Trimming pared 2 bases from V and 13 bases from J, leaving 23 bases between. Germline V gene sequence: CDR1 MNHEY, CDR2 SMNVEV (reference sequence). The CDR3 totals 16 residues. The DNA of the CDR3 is TGTGCCAGCAGTTTAGACCCCTTGAGAGGAGTCGAGGGGCTGTTTTTT. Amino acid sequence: CASSLDPLRGVEGLFF.

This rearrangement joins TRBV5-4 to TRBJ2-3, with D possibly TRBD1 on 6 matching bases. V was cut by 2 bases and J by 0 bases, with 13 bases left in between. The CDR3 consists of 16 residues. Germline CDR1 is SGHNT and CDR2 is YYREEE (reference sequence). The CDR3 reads CASSFGGQLSTDTQYF. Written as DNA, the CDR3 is TGTGCCAGCAGCTTCGGCGGACAGTTGAGCACAGATACGCAGTATTTT.

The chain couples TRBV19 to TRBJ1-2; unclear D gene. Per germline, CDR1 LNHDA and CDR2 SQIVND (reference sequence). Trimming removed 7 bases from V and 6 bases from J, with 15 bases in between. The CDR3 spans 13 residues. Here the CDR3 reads CASNGFVLDGYTF. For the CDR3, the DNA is TGTGCCAGTAACGGGTTTGTTCTGGATGGCTACACCTTC.

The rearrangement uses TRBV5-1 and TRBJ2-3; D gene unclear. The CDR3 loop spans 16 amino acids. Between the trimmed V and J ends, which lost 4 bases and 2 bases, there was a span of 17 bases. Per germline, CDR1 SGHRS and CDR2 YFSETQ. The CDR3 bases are TGCGCCAGCAGCCTCATCGAGGTGGGATCCACAGATACGCAGTATTTT. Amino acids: CASSLIEVGSTDTQYF. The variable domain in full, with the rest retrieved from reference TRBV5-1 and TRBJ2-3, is KAGVTQTPRYLIKTRGQQVTLSCSPISGHRSVSWYQQTPGQGLQFLFEYFSETQRNKGNFPGRFSGRQFSNSRSEMNVSTLELGDSALYLCASSLIEVGSTDTQYFGPGTRLTVL.

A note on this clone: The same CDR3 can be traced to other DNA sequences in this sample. CDR3 region: CASSPGGEQYF. CDR3 DNA sequence: TGTGCCAGCTCACCAGGGGGTGAGCAGTACTTC. The J gene is TRBJ2-7, the V gene TRBV18; either TRBD1 or TRBD2 may supply D (5 bases each). CDR1 is KGHSH and CDR2 is LQKENI in the germline V gene. This CDR3 has 11 residues. V lost 2 bases and J 7 bases, leaving 6 bases between the germline ends.

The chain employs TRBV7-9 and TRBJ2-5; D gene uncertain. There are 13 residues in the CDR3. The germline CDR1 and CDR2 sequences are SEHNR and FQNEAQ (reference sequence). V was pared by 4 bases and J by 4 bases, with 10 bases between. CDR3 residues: CASSSTTSETQYF. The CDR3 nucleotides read TGTGCCAGCAGCTCCACCACTTCAGAGACCCAGTACTTC. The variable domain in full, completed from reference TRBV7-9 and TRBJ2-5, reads DTGVSQNPRHKITKRGQNVTFRCDPISEHNRLYWYRQTLGQGPEFLTYFQNEAQLEKSRLLSDRFSAERPKGSFSTLEIQRTEQGDSAMYLCASSSTTSETQYFGPGTRLLVL.